The clone carrying this T cell receptor beta chain turned up a few times. Antigen specificity is unknown. The junction departs from germline at one end; a sequencing error may be responsible. This specimen belongs to a study of T-cell memory formation after mild COVID-19. Study details: TCR clustering was largely donor specific.

Study-level findings and limits: CM and EM subsets held most contracting CD4+ clones; EMRA held CD8+ ones.

5'RACE with constant-segment primers built TCRalpha and TCRbeta cDNA libraries with UMIs. TCRdb processed the 5' RACE reads anew with MiXCR; each CDR3 protein has one entry. Here the sample spans 40,000 to 45,000 distinct CDR3 sequences, roughly 9% being singletons. Material for sequencing was PBMCs or a T cell subset sorted from them (not recorded which). The sequence was obtained from an adult woman who had mild COVID-19 (a few samples of this study predate the infection). Cell type and time point are not known.

The CDR3 nucleotides are TGTGCTAGCAGCTTATTACCGAGCTCTGAAGCTTTCTTT. Translated, it gives CASSLLPSSEAFF. This chain links TRBV7-7 with TRBJ1-1; D gene ambiguous. Looked up from germline, CDR1 is SSHAT and CDR2 is FNYEAQ (reference sequence). There are 13 residues in the CDR3. The variable domain in full, completed from reference TRBV7-7 and TRBJ1-1, reads GAGVSQSPRYKVTKRGQDVTLRCDPISSHATLYWYQQALGQGPEFLTYFNYEAQPDKSGLPSDRFSAERPEGSISTLTIQRTEQRDSAMYRCASSLLPSSEAFFGQGTRLTVV.